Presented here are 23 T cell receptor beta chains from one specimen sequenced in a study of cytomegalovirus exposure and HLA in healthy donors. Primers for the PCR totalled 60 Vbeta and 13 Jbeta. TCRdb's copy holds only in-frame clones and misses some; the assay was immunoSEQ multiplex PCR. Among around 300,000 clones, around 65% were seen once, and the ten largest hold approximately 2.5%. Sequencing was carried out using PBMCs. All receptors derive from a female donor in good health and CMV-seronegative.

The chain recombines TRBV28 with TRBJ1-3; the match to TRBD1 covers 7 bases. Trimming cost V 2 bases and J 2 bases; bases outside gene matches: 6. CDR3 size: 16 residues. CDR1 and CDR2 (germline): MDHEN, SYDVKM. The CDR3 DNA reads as TGTGCCAGCAGTTTAGTGGGACAGAGAACTGGAAACACCATATATTTT. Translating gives CASSLVGQRTGNTIYF.

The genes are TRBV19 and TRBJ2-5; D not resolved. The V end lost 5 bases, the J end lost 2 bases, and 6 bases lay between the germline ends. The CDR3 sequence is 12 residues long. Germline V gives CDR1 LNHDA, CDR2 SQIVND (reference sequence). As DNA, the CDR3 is TGTGCCAGTAGTGAGAATCAAGAGACCCAGTACTTC. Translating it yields CASSENQETQYF.

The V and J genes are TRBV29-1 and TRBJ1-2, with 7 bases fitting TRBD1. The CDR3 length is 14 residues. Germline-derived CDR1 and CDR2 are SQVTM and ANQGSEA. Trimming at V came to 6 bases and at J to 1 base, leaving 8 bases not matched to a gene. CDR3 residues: CSVLRWDSNYGYTF. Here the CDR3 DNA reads TGCAGCGTCTTGAGGTGGGACAGTAACTATGGCTACACCTTC.

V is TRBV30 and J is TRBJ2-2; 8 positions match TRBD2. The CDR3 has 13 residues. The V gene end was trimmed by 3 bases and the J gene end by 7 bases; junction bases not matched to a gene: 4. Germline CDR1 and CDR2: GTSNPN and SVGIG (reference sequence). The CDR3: CAWRGTSIGELFF. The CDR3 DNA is TGTGCCTGGAGGGGGACTAGTATCGGGGAGCTGTTTTTT.

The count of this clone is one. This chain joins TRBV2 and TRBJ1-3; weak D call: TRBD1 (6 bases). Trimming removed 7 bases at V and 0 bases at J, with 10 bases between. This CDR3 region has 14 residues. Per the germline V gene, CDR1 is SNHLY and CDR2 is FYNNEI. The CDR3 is CASKQGRSGNTIYF. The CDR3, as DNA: TGTGCCAGCAAACAGGGCCGCTCTGGAAACACCATATATTTT.

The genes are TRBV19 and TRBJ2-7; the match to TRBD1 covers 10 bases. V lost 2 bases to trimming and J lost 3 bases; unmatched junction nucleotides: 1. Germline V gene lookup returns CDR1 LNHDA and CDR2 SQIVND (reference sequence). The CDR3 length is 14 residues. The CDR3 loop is CASSIRTGGYEQYF. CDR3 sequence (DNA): TGTGCCAGTAGTATAAGGACAGGGGGCTACGAGCAGTACTTC.

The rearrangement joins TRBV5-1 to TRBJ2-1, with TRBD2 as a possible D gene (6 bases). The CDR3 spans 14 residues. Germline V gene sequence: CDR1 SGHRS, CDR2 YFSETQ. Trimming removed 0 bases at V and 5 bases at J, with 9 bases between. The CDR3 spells CASSLGAGNNEQFF. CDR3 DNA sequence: TGCGCCAGCAGCTTGGGGGCGGGAAACAATGAGCAGTTCTTC.

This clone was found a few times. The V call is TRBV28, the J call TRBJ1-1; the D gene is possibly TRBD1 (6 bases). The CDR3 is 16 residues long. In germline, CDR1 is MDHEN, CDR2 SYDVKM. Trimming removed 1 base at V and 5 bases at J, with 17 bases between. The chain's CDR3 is CASSLFPRTVRTEAFF. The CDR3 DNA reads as TGTGCCAGCAGTTTATTCCCCCGGACAGTAAGGACTGAAGCTTTCTTT.

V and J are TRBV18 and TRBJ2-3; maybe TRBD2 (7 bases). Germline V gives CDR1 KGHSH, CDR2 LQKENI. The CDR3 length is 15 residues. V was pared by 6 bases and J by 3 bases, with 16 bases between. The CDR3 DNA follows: TGTGCCAGCTCTCGAGGGAGGGGGAGGACAGATACGCAGTATTTT. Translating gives CASSRGRGRTDTQYF.

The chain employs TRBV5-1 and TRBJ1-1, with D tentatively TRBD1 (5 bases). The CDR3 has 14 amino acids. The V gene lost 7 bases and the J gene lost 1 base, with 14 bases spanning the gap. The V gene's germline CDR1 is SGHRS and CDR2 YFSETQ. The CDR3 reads CASRFLTENTEAFF. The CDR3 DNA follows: TGCGCCAGCCGATTTCTGACAGAGAACACTGAAGCTTTCTTT.

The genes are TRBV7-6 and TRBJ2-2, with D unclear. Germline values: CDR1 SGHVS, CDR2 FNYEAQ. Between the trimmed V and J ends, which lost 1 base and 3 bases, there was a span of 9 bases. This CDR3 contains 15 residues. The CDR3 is CASSLGSGHTGELFF. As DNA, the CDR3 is TGTGCCAGCAGCTTAGGGTCGGGTCACACCGGGGAGCTGTTTTTT.

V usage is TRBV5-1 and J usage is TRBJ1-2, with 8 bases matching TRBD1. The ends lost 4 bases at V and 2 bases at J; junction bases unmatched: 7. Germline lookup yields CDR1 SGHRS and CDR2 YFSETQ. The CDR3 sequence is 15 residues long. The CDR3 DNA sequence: TGCGCCAGCAGCGCCCTAACAGGGGGGAACTATGGCTACACCTTC. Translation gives CASSALTGGNYGYTF.

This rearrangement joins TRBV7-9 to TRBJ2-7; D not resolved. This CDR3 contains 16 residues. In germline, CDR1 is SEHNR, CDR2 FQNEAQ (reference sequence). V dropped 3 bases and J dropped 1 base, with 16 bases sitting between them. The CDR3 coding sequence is TGTGCCAGCAGCTTTCAGCAGGCCTTAAGGTCCTACGAGCAGTACTTC. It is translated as CASSFQQALRSYEQYF.

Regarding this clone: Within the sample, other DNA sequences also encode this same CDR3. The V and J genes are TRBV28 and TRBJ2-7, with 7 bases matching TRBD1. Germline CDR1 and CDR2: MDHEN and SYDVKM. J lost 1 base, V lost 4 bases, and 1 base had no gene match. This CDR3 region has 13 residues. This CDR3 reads CASSSGQSYEQYF. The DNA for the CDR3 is TGTGCCAGCAGTTCGGGACAGTCCTACGAGCAGTACTTC. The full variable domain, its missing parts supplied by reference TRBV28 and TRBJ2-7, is DVKVTQSSRYLVKRTGEKVFLECVQDMDHENMFWYRQDPGLGLRLIYFSYDVKMKEKGDIPEGYSVSREKKERFSLILESASTNQTSMYLCASSSGQSYEQYFGPGTRLTVT.

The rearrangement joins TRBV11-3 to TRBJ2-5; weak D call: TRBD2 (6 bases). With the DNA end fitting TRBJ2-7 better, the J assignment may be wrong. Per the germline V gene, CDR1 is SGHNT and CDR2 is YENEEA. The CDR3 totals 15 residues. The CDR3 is CASSLWGDFRYEQYF. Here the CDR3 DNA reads TGTGCCAGCAGCTTATGGGGGGACTTTAGGTACGAGCAGTACTTC.

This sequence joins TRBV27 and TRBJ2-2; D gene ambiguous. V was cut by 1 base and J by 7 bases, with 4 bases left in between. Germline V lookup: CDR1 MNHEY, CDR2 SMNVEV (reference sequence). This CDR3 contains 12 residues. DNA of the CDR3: TGTGCCAGCAGTTTATATCGCGGGGAGCTGTTTTTT. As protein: CASSLYRGELFF.

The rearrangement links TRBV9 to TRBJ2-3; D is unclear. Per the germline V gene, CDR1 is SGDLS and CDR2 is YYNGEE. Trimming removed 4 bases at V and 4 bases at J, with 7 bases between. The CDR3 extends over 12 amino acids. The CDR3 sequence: CASSRLADTQYF. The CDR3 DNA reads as TGTGCCAGCAGCCGTCTCGCAGATACGCAGTATTTT.

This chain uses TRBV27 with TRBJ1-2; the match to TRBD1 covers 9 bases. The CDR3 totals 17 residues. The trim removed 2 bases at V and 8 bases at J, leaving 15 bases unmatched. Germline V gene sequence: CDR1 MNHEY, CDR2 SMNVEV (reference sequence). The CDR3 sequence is CASSLNYAYGTGRGYTF. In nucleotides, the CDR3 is TGTGCCAGCAGTTTAAACTACGCCTATGGGACAGGGAGGGGCTACACCTTC.

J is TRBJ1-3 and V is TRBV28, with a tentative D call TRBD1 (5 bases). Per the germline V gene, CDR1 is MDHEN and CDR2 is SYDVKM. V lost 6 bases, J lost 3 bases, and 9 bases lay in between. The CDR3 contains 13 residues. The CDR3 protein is CASRAGLGNTIYF. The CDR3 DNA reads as TGTGCCAGCAGGGCGGGACTTGGAAACACCATATATTTT.

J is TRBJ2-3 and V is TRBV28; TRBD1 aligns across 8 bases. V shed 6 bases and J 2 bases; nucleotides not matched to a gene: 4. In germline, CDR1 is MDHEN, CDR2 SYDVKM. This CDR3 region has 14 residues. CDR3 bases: TGTGCCAGCAGGACAGGGGCTTTCACAGATACGCAGTATTTT. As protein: CASRTGAFTDTQYF.

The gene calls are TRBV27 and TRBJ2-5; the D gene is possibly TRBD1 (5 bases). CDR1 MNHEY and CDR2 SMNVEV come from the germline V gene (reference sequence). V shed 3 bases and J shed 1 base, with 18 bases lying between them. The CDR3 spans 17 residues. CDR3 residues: CASSFRPPRGFQETQYF. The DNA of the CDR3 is TGTGCCAGCAGTTTTAGGCCCCCAAGGGGCTTCCAAGAGACCCAGTACTTC.

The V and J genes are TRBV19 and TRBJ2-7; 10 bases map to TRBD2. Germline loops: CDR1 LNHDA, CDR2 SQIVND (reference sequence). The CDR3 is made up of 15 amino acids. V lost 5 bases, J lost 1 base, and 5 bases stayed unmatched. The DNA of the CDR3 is TGTGCCAGTAGTCAGCCGGGACTAGCGTCCTACGAGCAGTACTTC. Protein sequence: CASSQPGLASYEQYF.

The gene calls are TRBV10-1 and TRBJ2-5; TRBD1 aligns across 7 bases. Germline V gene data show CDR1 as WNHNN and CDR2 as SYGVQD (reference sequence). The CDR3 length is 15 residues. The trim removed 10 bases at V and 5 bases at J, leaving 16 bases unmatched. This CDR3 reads CAKPRDSSPGETQYF. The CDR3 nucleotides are TGCGCCAAGCCCAGGGACAGCTCCCCCGGGGAGACCCAGTACTTC.